This T cell receptor (beta chain) was recorded in a study of T-cell memory formation after mild COVID-19. On the study more broadly: TCR clustering was largely donor specific.

TCRdb itself ran the 5' RACE reads through MiXCR, one entry per CDR3 protein. The repertoire consists of around 530,000 distinct CDR3 sequences, with 20% to 25% occurring once and the leading ten covering roughly 8.3%. V was clipped by 1 base and J by 7 bases; unmatched bases: 8. The length of the CDR3 is 17 residues. The sample holds a few counts of this clonotype. V is TRBV12-3 or TRBV12-4 and J is TRBJ1-6; TRBD1 aligns across 9 bases. Source material: PBMCs or a T cell subset sorted from them (not recorded which). The sequence was collected from an adult woman who had mild COVID-19 (a few samples of this study predate the infection). Cell type and time point are not known. CDR3 in amino acids: CASSLGLGQGQNSPLHF. As DNA, the CDR3 is TGTGCCAGCAGTTTAGGACTAGGACAGGGGCAGAATTCACCCCTCCACTTT.